Following are 26 T cell receptor beta chains from one sample sequenced in a study of T cell responses to AZD1222 COVID-19 vaccine. Assay: immunoSEQ multiplex PCR; the TCRdb copy retains only in-frame clones and omits some. The data contain 120,000 or so clones, over 85% of them seen just once; the ten biggest clones take up around 16%. The sample was peripheral blood, taken 28 days after the second AZD1222 dose. These receptors all stem from an adult who received the AZD1222 COVID-19 vaccine.

The gene calls are TRBV7-9 and TRBJ2-5, with TRBD1 identical over 7 bases. V was pared by 3 bases and J by 0 bases, with 4 bases of the junction left unmatched. The V gene's germline CDR1 is SEHNR and CDR2 FQNEAQ (reference sequence). The CDR3 has 15 residues. The CDR3 here is CASSFKQGYQETQYF. CDR3 nucleotide sequence: TGTGCCAGCAGCTTCAAACAGGGGTACCAAGAGACCCAGTACTTC.

In its sample, this clone was seen a few times. This sequence joins TRBV28 and TRBJ1-5; TRBD1 matches at 7 bases. The J segment lost 2 bases and the V segment lost 4 bases, leaving 5 bases of the junction unmatched. Germline-derived CDR1 and CDR2 are MDHEN and SYDVKM. The CDR3 covers 15 residues. The CDR3 protein is CASSSPTGGNQPQHF. CDR3 in DNA: TGTGCCAGCAGTTCCCCAACAGGGGGCAATCAGCCCCAGCATTTT. Complete variable domain (other parts from reference TRBV28 and TRBJ1-5): DVKVTQSSRYLVKRTGEKVFLECVQDMDHENMFWYRQDPGLGLRLIYFSYDVKMKEKGDIPEGYSVSREKKERFSLILESASTNQTSMYLCASSSPTGGNQPQHFGDGTRLSIL.

The table lists this clone with a few counts. The rearrangement joins TRBV7-8 to TRBJ1-1; the D is unclear. Trimming took off 0 bases at V and 10 bases at J, with 9 bases between the two ends. Per the germline V gene, CDR1 is SGHVS and CDR2 is FQNEAQ. This CDR3 is built from 12 residues. CDR3 protein: CASSLAQNGAFF. For the CDR3, the DNA is TGTGCCAGCAGCTTAGCCCAGAACGGAGCTTTCTTT. Full variable domain (outside the CDR3, taken from reference TRBV7-8 and TRBJ1-1): GAGVSQSPRYKVAKRGQDVALRCDPISGHVSLFWYQQALGQGPEFLTYFQNEAQLDKSGLPSDRFFAERPEGSVSTLKIQRTQQEDSAVYLCASSLAQNGAFFGQGTRLTVV.

This sequence joins TRBV5-1 and TRBJ2-2; TRBD2 matches at 9 bases. The J segment lost 1 base and the V segment lost 4 bases, leaving 11 bases of the junction unmatched. This CDR3 is 18 amino acids long. Germline V lookup: CDR1 SGHRS, CDR2 YFSETQ. CDR3 region: CASSGTAGGPLNTGELFF. The DNA of the CDR3 is TGCGCCAGCAGCGGGACGGCGGGAGGGCCACTGAACACCGGGGAGCTGTTTTTT.

This clone is a singleton in its sample. The chain joins TRBV5-1 to TRBJ1-4; TRBD1 might be the D (6 bases). This CDR3 region has 17 residues. Germline loops: CDR1 SGHRS, CDR2 YFSETQ. V lost 0 bases, J lost 4 bases, and 16 bases lay in between. In nucleotides, the CDR3 is TGCGCCAGCAGCTTGGGAGAGACAGGAAGCGATAATGAAAAACTGTTTTTT. Residues: CASSLGETGSDNEKLFF.

The chain is built from TRBV13 and TRBJ1-2; a possible D gene is TRBD1 (5 bases). V gave up 5 bases and J gave up 3 bases, with 13 bases separating them. Germline lookup yields CDR1 PRHDT and CDR2 FYEKMQ (reference sequence). This CDR3 has 14 amino acids. The CDR3 sequence: CASSERQGYYGYTF. DNA of the CDR3: TGTGCCAGCAGCGAACGCCAGGGCTACTATGGCTACACCTTC.

The chain couples TRBV11-2 to TRBJ1-1; D is unresolved. The CDR3 contains 17 residues. V was shortened by 5 bases and J by 5 bases, with 24 bases between the two germline ends. Germline assignment: CDR1 SGHAT and CDR2 FQNNGV. CDR3 bases: TGTGCCAGCAGCAATAGATCGTTCGGGCGTCGAGGGACTGAAGCTTTCTTT. Translating it yields CASSNRSFGRRGTEAFF.

Judged by abundance, this clone is large (0.1 to 1%). The V and J genes are TRBV7-9 and TRBJ1-2; the match to TRBD1 covers 7 bases. V trimming: 5 bases; J trimming: 5 bases; junction bases outside the gene matches: 8. Germline CDR1 SEHNR, CDR2 FQNEAQ (reference sequence). This CDR3 is 14 amino acids long. CDR3 DNA sequence: TGTGCCAGCAGCCTGGCGGGACAGAAATATGGCTACACCTTC. Amino acids: CASSLAGQKYGYTF.

The chain has TRBV15 and TRBJ2-1; 15 bases agree with TRBD2. V lost 4 bases, J lost 9 bases, and 4 bases stayed unmatched. Per germline, CDR1 LNHNV and CDR2 YYDKDF (reference sequence). This CDR3 is built from 15 residues. The DNA for the CDR3 is TGTGCCACCAGCACGGGACTAGCGGGGGGAAGTGAGCAGTTCTTC. Protein product: CATSTGLAGGSEQFF. The variable domain in full, with the rest retrieved from reference TRBV15 and TRBJ2-1, is DAMVIQNPRYQVTQFGKPVTLSCSQTLNHNVMYWYQQKSSQAPKLLFHYYDKDFNNEADTPDNFQSRRPNTSFCFLDIRSPGLGDTAMYLCATSTGLAGGSEQFFGPGTRLTVL.

This chain connects TRBV27 to TRBJ2-1; maybe TRBD2 (5 bases). V was shortened by 6 bases and J by 3 bases, with 6 bases between the two germline ends. CDR1 MNHEY and CDR2 SMNVEV come from the germline V gene (reference sequence). This CDR3 is built from 12 residues. The CDR3 here is CASRGSYNEQFF. DNA for the CDR3: TGTGCCAGCAGGGGGAGCTACAATGAGCAGTTCTTC.

The V gene is TRBV29-1, the J gene TRBJ2-2, with 7 nucleotides matching TRBD2. Germline CDR1 reads SQVTM; CDR2 reads ANQGSEA. V shed 0 bases and J 5 bases; nucleotides not matched to a gene: 3. The CDR3 has 14 amino acids. Here the CDR3 reads CSVEEVGGTGELFF. The CDR3 DNA reads as TGCAGCGTTGAAGAAGTCGGGGGGACCGGGGAGCTGTTTTTT.

The chain combines TRBV7-2 with TRBJ1-2; D might be TRBD1 (6 bases). Trimming shortened V by 1 base and J by 2 bases, and 11 bases separated the two germline ends. This CDR3 spans 15 amino acids. Germline V gene lookup returns CDR1 SGHTA and CDR2 FQGNSA. The CDR3 DNA reads TGTGCCAGCAGCTTAGAAGTGGGGGCGAACTATGGCTACACCTTC. Its protein is CASSLEVGANYGYTF.

The chain couples TRBV27 to TRBJ1-1; D is ambiguous. The CDR3 is 14 residues long. Germline CDR1 MNHEY, CDR2 SMNVEV (reference sequence). V gave up 3 bases and J gave up 1 base, with 9 bases separating them. For the CDR3, the DNA is TGTGCCAGCAGTTTCAATACCCCGAACACTGAAGCTTTCTTT. Its translation: CASSFNTPNTEAFF.

This chain links TRBV28 with TRBJ2-1; D unclear. CDR3 length: 14 amino acids. Germline V lookup: CDR1 MDHEN, CDR2 SYDVKM. V was cut by 5 bases and J by 2 bases, with 10 bases left in between. For the CDR3, the DNA is TGTGCCAGCAGTGTTACAGTTGCCTACAATGAGCAGTTCTTC. Amino acids: CASSVTVAYNEQFF.

The CDR3 spells CASNSGSHEQYF. CDR3 bases: TGCGCCAGCAATAGCGGGAGTCATGAGCAGTACTTC. The chain links TRBV10-2 to TRBJ2-7; 9 nucleotides align to TRBD2. From germline, CDR1 is WSHSY and CDR2 SAAADI. V trimming: 7 bases; J trimming: 7 bases; junction bases outside the gene matches: 5. This CDR3 is 12 amino acids long.

The chain is built from TRBV19 and TRBJ2-2; D perhaps matches TRBD1 (7 bases). The CDR3 is 16 amino acids. V was clipped by 5 bases and J by 1 base, with 14 bases between them. Germline V gives CDR1 LNHDA, CDR2 SQIVND (reference sequence). The CDR3 protein is CASSGPQGGNTGELFF. Here the CDR3 DNA reads TGTGCCAGTAGTGGTCCTCAGGGGGGGAACACCGGGGAGCTGTTTTTT.

The CDR3 sequence: CASSRTGVSGELFF. CDR3 sequence (DNA): TGTGCCAGCAGTCGGACGGGGGTATCCGGGGAGCTGTTTTTT. The chain has TRBV6-5 and TRBJ2-2, with D possibly matching TRBD2 (6 bases). There are 14 residues in the CDR3. V lost 5 bases to trimming and J lost 6 bases, with 13 bases between them. CDR1 and CDR2 (germline): MNHEY, SVGAGI.

This clone was detected many times. The chain employs TRBV5-6 and TRBJ1-2; the match to TRBD1 covers 8 bases. This CDR3 contains 16 residues. From germline, CDR1 is SGHDT and CDR2 YYEEEE. J gave up 6 bases and V 1 base, and 11 bases lay outside the gene matches. The CDR3 DNA reads TGTGCCAGCAGCTTGAGGGGCTTACAGGGGGGAGATGGCTACACCTTC. Translated, it gives CASSLRGLQGGDGYTF.

This chain links TRBV29-1 with TRBJ2-3, with no clear D. CDR1 is SQVTM, CDR2 ANQGSEA, per germline. The CDR3 covers 11 residues. V was cut by 3 bases and J by 6 bases, with 7 bases left in between. The CDR3 DNA sequence: TGCAGCGTTGAGCCCGGGGATACGCAGTATTTT. Residues: CSVEPGDTQYF.

The chain links TRBV15 to TRBJ2-5; 7 bases line up with TRBD2. Trimming removed 1 base from V and 5 bases from J; junction bases left unmatched: 4. Germline loops: CDR1 LNHNV, CDR2 YYDKDF (reference sequence). The CDR3 covers 14 residues. Here the CDR3 reads CATSRAGGTETQYF. The DNA of the CDR3 is TGTGCCACCAGCAGAGCGGGAGGAACGGAGACCCAGTACTTC.

The chain carries TRBV3-1 (or the pseudogene TRBV3-2) and TRBJ2-5; D possibly corresponds to TRBD1 (7 bases). Trimming cost V 1 base and J 3 bases, with 27 bases left between them. This CDR3 has 20 residues. CDR1 LGHDT and CDR2 YNNKEL come from the germline V gene (reference sequence). The CDR3 loop is CASSQVSFDRVAVVEETQYF. DNA for the CDR3: TGTGCCAGCAGCCAAGTCTCATTTGACAGGGTAGCGGTGGTCGAAGAGACCCAGTACTTC.

This clone was detected once. V and J are TRBV6-5 and TRBJ2-7, with 9 bases that match TRBD1. The CDR3 totals 12 residues. Germline V gene data show CDR1 as MNHEY and CDR2 as SVGAGI. With 9 bases clipped from V and 4 bases from J, the junction kept 4 bases outside the gene matches. This CDR3 is CASGQGLYEQYF. The CDR3 bases are TGTGCCAGTGGACAGGGGCTGTACGAGCAGTACTTC.

This chain joins TRBV4-1 and TRBJ1-2; TRBD1 is a possible D gene (6 bases). The germline V gene has CDR1 MGHRA and CDR2 YSYEKL. The CDR3 extends over 13 amino acids. Trimming took off 11 bases at V and 4 bases at J, with 17 bases between the two ends. CDR3 amino acids: CASSDRSFYGYTF. CDR3 DNA: TGCGCCTCATCAGACAGGTCGTTCTATGGCTACACCTTC.

CDR3 protein: CSVGGIVAEAFF. The CDR3 nucleotides are TGCAGCGTTGGGGGTATCGTCGCTGAAGCTTTCTTT. This chain links TRBV29-1 with TRBJ1-1; D unresolved. V shed 4 bases and J shed 6 bases, with 12 bases lying between them. The germline V gene encodes CDR1 SQVTM and CDR2 ANQGSEA. The CDR3 loop spans 12 amino acids. Using reference TRBV29-1 and TRBJ1-1 for the parts outside the CDR3, the full variable domain is SAVISQKPSRDICQRGTSLTIQCQVDSQVTMMFWYRQQPGQSLTLIATANQGSEATYESGFVIDKFPISRPNLTFSTLTVSNMSPEDSSIYLCSVGGIVAEAFFGQGTRLTVV.

The chain couples TRBV11-3 to TRBJ2-3; 10 nucleotides match TRBD2. The ends lost 3 bases at V and 5 bases at J; junction bases unmatched: 11. CDR1 and CDR2 (germline): SGHNT, YENEEA. The CDR3 is 17 amino acids. The CDR3 DNA reads TGTGCCAGCAGCTTTGGAAGCGGGGGGGCCGGTGGAGATACGCAGTATTTT. It encodes CASSFGSGGAGGDTQYF.

This chain connects TRBV25-1 to TRBJ2-1; either TRBD1 or TRBD2 may supply D (5 bases each). Per germline, CDR1 MGHDK and CDR2 SYGVNS. CDR3 size: 15 residues. V lost 2 bases to trimming and J lost 6 bases, with 14 bases between them. In DNA form, the CDR3 reads TGTGCCAGCAGTGAAATTACACAGGAGGCCAATGAGCAGTTCTTC. Residues: CASSEITQEANEQFF.